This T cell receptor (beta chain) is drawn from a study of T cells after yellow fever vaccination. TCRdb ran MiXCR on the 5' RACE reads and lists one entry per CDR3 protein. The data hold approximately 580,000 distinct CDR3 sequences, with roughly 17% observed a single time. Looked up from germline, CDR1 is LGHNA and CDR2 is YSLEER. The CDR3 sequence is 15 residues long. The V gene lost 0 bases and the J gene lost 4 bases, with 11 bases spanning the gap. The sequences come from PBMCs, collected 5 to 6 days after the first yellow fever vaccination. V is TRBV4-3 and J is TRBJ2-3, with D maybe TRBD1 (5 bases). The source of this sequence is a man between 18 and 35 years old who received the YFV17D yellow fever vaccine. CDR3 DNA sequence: TGCGCCAGCAGCCAAGAAGGGCAGGGCGCAGATACGCAGTATTTT. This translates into CASSQEGQGADTQYF.